The source of this TCR beta chain is a study of T cells in Graves' hyperthyroidism and ophthalmopathy. Study as a whole: Peripheral blood samples were taken at initial diagnosis, prior to any treatment. The study's findings and limits: Most thyroid clonotypes that were expanded above 0.001 also turned up in blood. Before onset, ophthalmopathy was predicted by the model a median roughly six months earlier.

Amplification yielded TCR beta CDR3 regions, with RNA transcripts as the source. First-round RT-PCR of the TCR CDR3 relied on the HTBI primer set. TCRdb analysed the multiplex PCR reads with MiXCR anew, one entry per CDR3 protein. The sample consists of around 600,000 distinct CDR3 sequences, 14% of them appearing once. Each 10 ml fresh peripheral blood draw supplied the PBMCs. Remarks on this clonotype: What it binds is unknown.

The germline CDR1 and CDR2 sequences are SGHNT and YENEEA. The CDR3 runs 16 residues. Trimming at V came to 2 bases and at J to 3 bases, leaving 9 bases not matched to a gene. This chain links TRBV11-3 with TRBJ2-7, with 8 bases aligning to TRBD2. Sequences were obtained from blood. The receptor's source is a woman between 45 and 65 years old with Graves' ophthalmopathy. The CDR3 reads CASSLRGREGHYEQYF. The CDR3 bases are TGTGCCAGCAGCTTAAGAGGACGGGAGGGCCACTACGAGCAGTACTTC.